What follows is one T cell receptor beta chain and its context. Its antigen is still unknown. This sample is drawn from a study of T cell responses to AZD1222 COVID-19 vaccine. Study findings and constraints: Receipt of two AZD1222 doses was followed by a rise in Spike-specific TCR breadth and depth. In the spike-specific TCR repertoire, nearly half reportedly target unmutated variant regions.

Clones were read by immunoSEQ multiplex PCR, and TCRdb kept only the in-frame ones, dropping some. This sample has around 78,000 clones, with 87% found just once. This sequence was found in an adult in good health. The sequences come from peripheral blood, collected on day 0 of AZD1222 vaccination.

The CDR3, as DNA: TGTGCCAGCAGCCGGGGGACTAGCGGCGTTCTAGGCGAGCAGTACTTC. Its protein product is CASSRGTSGVLGEQYF. This rearrangement joins TRBV5-4 to TRBJ2-7, with 11 nucleotides matching TRBD2. Per germline, CDR1 SGHNT and CDR2 YYREEE (reference sequence). The V gene end was trimmed by 4 bases and the J gene end by 6 bases; junction bases not matched to a gene: 12. The CDR3 spans 16 residues.